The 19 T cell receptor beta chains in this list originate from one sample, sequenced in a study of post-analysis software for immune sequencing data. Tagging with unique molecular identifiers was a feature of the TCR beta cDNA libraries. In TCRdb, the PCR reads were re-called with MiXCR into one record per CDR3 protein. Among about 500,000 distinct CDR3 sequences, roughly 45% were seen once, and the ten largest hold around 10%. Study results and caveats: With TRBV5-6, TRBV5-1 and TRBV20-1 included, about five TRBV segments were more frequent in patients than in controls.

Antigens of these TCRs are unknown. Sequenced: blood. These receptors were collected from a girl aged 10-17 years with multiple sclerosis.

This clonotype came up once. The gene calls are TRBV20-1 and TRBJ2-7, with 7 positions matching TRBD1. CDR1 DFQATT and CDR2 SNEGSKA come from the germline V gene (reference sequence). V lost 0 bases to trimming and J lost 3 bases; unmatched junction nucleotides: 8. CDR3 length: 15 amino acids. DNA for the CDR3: TGCAGTGCTAGAGAACGACAGGGTCCCAACTACGAGCAGTACTTC. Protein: CSARERQGPNYEQYF.

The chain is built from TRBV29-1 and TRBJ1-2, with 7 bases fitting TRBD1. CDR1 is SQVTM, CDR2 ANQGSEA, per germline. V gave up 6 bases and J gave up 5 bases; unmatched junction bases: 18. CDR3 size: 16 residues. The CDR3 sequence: CSVSTSGTAERYGYTF. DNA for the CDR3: TGCAGCGTCTCAACCAGCGGGACAGCTGAGCGTTATGGCTACACCTTC.

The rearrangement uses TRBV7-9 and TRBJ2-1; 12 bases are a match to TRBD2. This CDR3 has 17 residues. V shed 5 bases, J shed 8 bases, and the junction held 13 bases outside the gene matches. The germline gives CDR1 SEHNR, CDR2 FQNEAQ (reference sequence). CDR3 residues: CASSPLRTSGVSYEQFF. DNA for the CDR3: TGTGCCAGCAGCCCCCTGAGGACTAGCGGGGTCAGTTATGAGCAGTTCTTC.

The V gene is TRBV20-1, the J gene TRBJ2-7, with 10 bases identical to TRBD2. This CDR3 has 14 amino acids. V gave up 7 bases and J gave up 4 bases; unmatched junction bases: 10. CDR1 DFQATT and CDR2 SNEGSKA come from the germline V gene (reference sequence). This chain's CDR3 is CSVASGRSLYEQYF. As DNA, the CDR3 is TGCAGTGTGGCTAGCGGGAGATCCCTTTACGAGCAGTACTTC.

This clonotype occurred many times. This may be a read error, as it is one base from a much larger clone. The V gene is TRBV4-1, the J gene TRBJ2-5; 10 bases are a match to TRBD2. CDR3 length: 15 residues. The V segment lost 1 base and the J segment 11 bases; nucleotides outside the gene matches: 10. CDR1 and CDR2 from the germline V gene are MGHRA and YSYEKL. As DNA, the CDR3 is TGCGCCAGCAGCCAAGCAGCGGGAGGGCCTTCTGAGCAGTACTTC. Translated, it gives CASSQAAGGPSEQYF.

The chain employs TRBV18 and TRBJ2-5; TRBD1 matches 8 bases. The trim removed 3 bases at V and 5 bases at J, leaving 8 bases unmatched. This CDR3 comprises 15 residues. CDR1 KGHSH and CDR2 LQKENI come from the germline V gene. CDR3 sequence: CASSPSTGATETQYF. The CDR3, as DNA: TGTGCCAGCTCACCTTCGACAGGGGCTACGGAGACCCAGTACTTC.

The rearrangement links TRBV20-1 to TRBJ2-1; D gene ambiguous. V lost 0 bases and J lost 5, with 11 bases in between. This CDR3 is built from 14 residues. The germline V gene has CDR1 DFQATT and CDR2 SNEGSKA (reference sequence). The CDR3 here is CSARDPGLHNEQFF. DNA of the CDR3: TGCAGTGCTAGAGATCCTGGCTTACACAATGAGCAGTTCTTC.

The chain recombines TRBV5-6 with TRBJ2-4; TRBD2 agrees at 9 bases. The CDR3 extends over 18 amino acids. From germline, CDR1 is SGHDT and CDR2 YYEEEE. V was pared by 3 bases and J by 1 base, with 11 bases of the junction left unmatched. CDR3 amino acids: CASSSRASGMRAKNIQYF. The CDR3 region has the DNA TGTGCCAGCAGCTCTCGGGCTAGCGGGATGCGGGCCAAAAACATTCAGTACTTC.

CDR3 protein: CASSPQEGFNQPQHF. CDR3 nucleotide sequence: TGTGCCAGCTCACCACAGGAGGGTTTCAATCAGCCCCAGCATTTT. J is TRBJ1-5 and V is TRBV18; D gene uncertain. V was trimmed by 1 base and J by 3 bases, leaving 10 bases between them. Germline CDR1 reads KGHSH; CDR2 reads LQKENI. The CDR3 is made up of 15 amino acids.

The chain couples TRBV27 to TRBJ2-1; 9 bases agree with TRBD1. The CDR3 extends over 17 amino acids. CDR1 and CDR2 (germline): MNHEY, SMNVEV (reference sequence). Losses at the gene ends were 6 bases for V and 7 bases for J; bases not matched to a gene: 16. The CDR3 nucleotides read TGTGCCAGCAGCCGACCTCCGGGACAGGGTTATCTTAATGAGCAGTTCTTC. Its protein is CASSRPPGQGYLNEQFF.

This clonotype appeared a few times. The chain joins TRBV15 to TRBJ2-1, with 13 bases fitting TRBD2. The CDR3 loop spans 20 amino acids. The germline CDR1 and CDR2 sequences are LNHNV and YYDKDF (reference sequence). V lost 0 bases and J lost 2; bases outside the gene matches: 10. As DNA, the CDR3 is TGTGCCACCAGCAGAGATCTCGGCGGACTAGCGGGAGACCCCTACAATGAGCAGTTCTTC. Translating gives CATSRDLGGLAGDPYNEQFF.

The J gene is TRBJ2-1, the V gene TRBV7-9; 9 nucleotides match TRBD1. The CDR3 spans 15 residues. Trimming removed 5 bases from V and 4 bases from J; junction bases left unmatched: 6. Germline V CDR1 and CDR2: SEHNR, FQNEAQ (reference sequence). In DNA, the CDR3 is TGTGCCAGCAGCAAAACAGGGGGCCAATACAATGAGCAGTTCTTC. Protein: CASSKTGGQYNEQFF.

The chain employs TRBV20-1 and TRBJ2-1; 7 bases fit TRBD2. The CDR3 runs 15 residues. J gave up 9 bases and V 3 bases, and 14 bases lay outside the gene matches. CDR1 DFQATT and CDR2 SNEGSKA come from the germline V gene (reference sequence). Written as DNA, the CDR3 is TGCAGTGCTAGTGTTGCGGGACTACAGTACGGTGAGCAGTTCTTC. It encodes CSASVAGLQYGEQFF.

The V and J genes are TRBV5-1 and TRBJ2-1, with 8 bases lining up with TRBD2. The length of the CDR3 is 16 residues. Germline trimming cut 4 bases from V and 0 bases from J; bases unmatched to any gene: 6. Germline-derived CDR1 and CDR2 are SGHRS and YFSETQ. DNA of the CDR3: TGCGCCAGCAGCCGTACGGGAGGGAACTCCTACAATGAGCAGTTCTTC. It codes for CASSRTGGNSYNEQFF.

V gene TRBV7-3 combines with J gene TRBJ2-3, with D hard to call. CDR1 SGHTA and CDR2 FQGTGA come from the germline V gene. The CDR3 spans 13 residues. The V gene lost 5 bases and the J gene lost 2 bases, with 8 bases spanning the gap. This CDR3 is CASSRTLTDTQYF. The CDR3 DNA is TGTGCCAGCAGCCGGACCCTCACAGATACGCAGTATTTT.

The CDR3 DNA follows: TGTGCCAGCAGGTGGAGGACAGGGAGGGATAATGAAAAACTGTTTTTT. It is translated as CASRWRTGRDNEKLFF. The J gene is TRBJ1-4, the V gene TRBV11-2; 8 bases agree with TRBD1. Unmatched junction bases numbered 10, after V lost 6 bases and J lost 4 bases. This CDR3 has 16 residues. The V gene's germline CDR1 is SGHAT and CDR2 FQNNGV.

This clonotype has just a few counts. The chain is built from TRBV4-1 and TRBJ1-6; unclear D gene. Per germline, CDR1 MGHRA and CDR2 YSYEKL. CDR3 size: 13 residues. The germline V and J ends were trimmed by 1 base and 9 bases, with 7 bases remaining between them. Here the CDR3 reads CASSQARGSPLHF. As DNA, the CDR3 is TGCGCCAGCAGCCAAGCGCGGGGTTCACCCCTCCACTTT.

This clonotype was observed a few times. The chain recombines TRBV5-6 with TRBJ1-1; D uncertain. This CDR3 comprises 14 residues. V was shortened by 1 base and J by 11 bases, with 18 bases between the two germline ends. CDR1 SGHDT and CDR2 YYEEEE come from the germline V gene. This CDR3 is CASSLRAEPMTAFF. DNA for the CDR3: TGTGCCAGCAGCTTGAGGGCAGAACCCATGACGGCTTTCTTT.

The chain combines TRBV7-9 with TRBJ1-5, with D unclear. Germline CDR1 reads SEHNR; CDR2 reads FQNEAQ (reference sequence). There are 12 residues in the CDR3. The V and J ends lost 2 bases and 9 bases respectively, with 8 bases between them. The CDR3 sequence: CASSLPIGPQHF. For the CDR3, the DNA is TGTGCCAGCAGCTTACCCATTGGGCCCCAGCATTTT.